One sample yielded the 31 T cell receptor beta chains listed below, sequenced in a study of T-cell reconstitution after alpha-beta-depleted transplantation in children (dated by TCRdb to the mid-2010s). The label giving this sample's treatment or condition can be read as: allogeneic hematopoietic cell transplantation with graft depleted of TCRalphabeta T cells and CD19 B cells. Libraries were built with PCR. Sequencing was performed on an Illumina HiSeq 2500. To normalize quantification of the TCRbeta repertoire, the TCR libraries were built with molecular barcoding that relied on unique molecular identifiers. TCRdb itself trimmed the public reads at Q25 with fastp, ran MiXCR and retained productive beta chains. Duplicate CDR3 protein sequences are folded into a single record with the most common DNA and genes. A total of 550,000 to 600,000 distinct CDR3 sequences appear in this sample, 20% to 25% of them only once. The ten largest make up 14% of the sample.

The sequencing used PBMCs, mostly from graft donor cells, collected 360 days after TCRalphabeta/CD19-depleted stem cell transplant. Receptor source: a boy in the first two years of life who had a stem cell transplant for acute myeloid leukemia, so the T cells may come from the graft donor.

The sample holds many counts of this clonotype. The rearrangement uses TRBV12-3 or TRBV12-4 and TRBJ2-1; D not certain. Trimming removed 5 bases from V and 10 bases from J, with 9 bases in between. CDR3 length: 11 amino acids. The CDR3 protein is CASSVSGEQFF. In nucleotides, the CDR3 is TGTGCCAGCAGTGTGTCCGGCGAGCAGTTCTTC.

This clonotype has only a few counts. The gene calls are TRBV3-1 and TRBJ2-7; D unclear. Trimming cost V 2 bases and J 4 bases, with 9 bases left between them. CDR3 size: 13 residues. Germline-derived CDR1 and CDR2 are LGHDT and YNNKEL (reference sequence). The CDR3 reads CASSQSDGYEQYV. CDR3 DNA sequence: TGTGCCAGCAGCCAATCGGACGGATACGAGCAGTACGTC.

This clonotype was seen ten or more times. This chain uses TRBV7-3 with TRBJ2-3, with D tentatively TRBD2 (6 bases). The CDR3 totals 14 residues. The germline gives CDR1 SGHTA, CDR2 FQGTGA. Trimming stripped 1 base from V and 1 base from J, with 6 bases between. The CDR3 is CASSLIAGTDTQYF. The CDR3 DNA sequence: TGTGCCAGCAGCTTAATAGCGGGCACAGATACGCAGTATTTT.

The chain links TRBV12-3 or TRBV12-4 to TRBJ2-2, with 9 bases matching TRBD1. This CDR3 has 14 amino acids. The V segment lost 6 bases and the J segment 6 bases; nucleotides outside the gene matches: 5. CDR3 region: CASSRDRAAGELFF. For the CDR3, the DNA is TGTGCCAGCAGCCGGGACAGGGCAGCCGGGGAGCTGTTTTTT.

This clonotype showed up just a few times. At one end the junction does not follow the germline gene, possibly because of a read error. V usage is TRBV7-2 and J usage is TRBJ1-1; D uncertain. This CDR3 has 12 residues. Per the germline V gene, CDR1 is SGHTA and CDR2 is FQGNSA. CDR3 bases: TGTGCCAGCAGCTTAGGACCAACTGGAGCTTTCTTT. This encodes CASSLGPTGAFF. The full variable domain, with the rest looked up from reference TRBV7-2 and TRBJ1-1, is GAGVSQSPSNKVTEKGKDVELRCDPISGHTALYWYRQSLGQGLEFLIYFQGNSAPDKSGLPSDRFSAERTGGSVSTLTIQRTQQEDSAVYLCASSLGPTGAFFGQGTRLTVV.

This clonotype was seen a handful of times. The rearrangement joins TRBV6-5 to TRBJ1-1; D is perhaps TRBD1 (6 bases). Trimming stripped 8 bases from V and 1 base from J, with 14 bases between. The CDR3 extends over 14 amino acids. The V gene's germline CDR1 is MNHEY and CDR2 SVGAGI. CDR3 in DNA: TGTGCCAGCTCCACAGGGTGGAGGAACACTGAAGCTTTCTTT. Its protein is CASSTGWRNTEAFF.

This clonotype showed up just a few times. V and J are TRBV5-1 and TRBJ1-1; possible D gene TRBD1, 6 bases. The germline V gene has CDR1 SGHRS and CDR2 YFSETQ. The CDR3 is made up of 16 amino acids. V was shortened by 0 bases and J by 4 bases, with 16 bases between the two germline ends. CDR3 coding DNA: TGCGCCAGCAGCTTGGCCTCAGGGAGAGGGGGCACTGAAGCTTTCTTT. Amino acid sequence: CASSLASGRGGTEAFF.

V is TRBV7-8 and J is TRBJ1-2; tentative D call: TRBD1 (5 bases). Between the trimmed V and J ends, which lost 1 base and 7 bases, there was a span of 19 bases. Germline lookup yields CDR1 SGHVS and CDR2 FQNEAQ. There are 16 residues in the CDR3. The DNA of the CDR3 is TGTGCCAGCAGCTTAGGGGGCTTTGGGGGGGTTGCTGGCTACACCTTC. It encodes CASSLGGFGGVAGYTF. Full variable domain (outside the CDR3, taken from reference TRBV7-8 and TRBJ1-2): GAGVSQSPRYKVAKRGQDVALRCDPISGHVSLFWYQQALGQGPEFLTYFQNEAQLDKSGLPSDRFFAERPEGSVSTLKIQRTQQEDSAVYLCASSLGGFGGVAGYTFGSGTRLTVV.

This clonotype came up a few times. This rearrangement joins TRBV7-9 to TRBJ2-1, with 7 nucleotides matching TRBD1. The CDR3 spans 15 residues. CDR1 and CDR2 (germline): SEHNR, FQNEAQ (reference sequence). Trimming removed 5 bases from V and 2 bases from J; junction bases left unmatched: 6. This CDR3 is CASSQGQFAYNEQFF. The DNA of the CDR3 is TGTGCCAGCAGCCAGGGACAGTTTGCCTACAATGAGCAGTTCTTC.

This clonotype was seen only a few times. V gene TRBV20-1 combines with J gene TRBJ1-5, with 11 bases identical to TRBD1. This CDR3 spans 14 amino acids. V lost 5 bases and J lost 7; bases outside the gene matches: 7. Germline loops: CDR1 DFQATT, CDR2 SNEGSKA (reference sequence). CDR3: CSAAGQGARQPQHF. CDR3 nucleotides: TGCAGTGCTGCTGGACAGGGGGCCAGGCAGCCCCAGCATTTT.

The chain employs TRBV9 and TRBJ2-5; D ambiguous. This CDR3 is 15 amino acids long. CDR1 is SGDLS and CDR2 is YYNGEE in the germline V gene. The ends were cut back, 3 bases at V and 1 base at J, with 13 bases in the middle. The CDR3 DNA reads TGTGCCAGCAGCGAAACCGGTGGGATCCAAGAGACCCAGTACTTC. It encodes CASSETGGIQETQYF.

This clonotype turned up a few times. The gene calls are TRBV6-5 and TRBJ2-1; D gene ambiguous. Germline assignment: CDR1 MNHEY and CDR2 SVGAGI. The CDR3 runs to 18 residues. The germline V and J ends were trimmed by 1 base and 5 bases, with 21 bases remaining between them. The CDR3 DNA follows: TGTGCCAGCAGTTACTTTTTTAGGCCCCAACCCCGAAACAATGAGCAGTTCTTC. Protein product: CASSYFFRPQPRNNEQFF.

The chain combines TRBV12-3 or TRBV12-4 with TRBJ1-5; tentative D call: TRBD1 (5 bases). This CDR3 has 15 residues. Deletions cut 5 bases from V and 2 bases from J, with 13 bases between. In DNA form, the CDR3 reads TGTGCCAGCAGTCCGCAGGGTAGGCGCAATCAGCCCCAGCATTTT. Its translation is CASSPQGRRNQPQHF.

The rearrangement links TRBV10-3 to TRBJ2-5, with 7 positions matching TRBD2. V was pared by 3 bases and J by 2 bases, with 6 bases of the junction left unmatched. The germline V gene encodes CDR1 ENHRY and CDR2 SYGVKD. The CDR3 is 15 residues long. The CDR3 sequence: CAISEGEGRQETQYF. The DNA of the CDR3 is TGTGCCATCAGTGAAGGGGAGGGCCGGCAAGAGACCCAGTACTTC.

This clonotype was picked up a small number of times. The rearrangement joins TRBV10-3 to TRBJ1-5; D gene unclear. Germline V gives CDR1 ENHRY, CDR2 SYGVKD. This CDR3 contains 13 residues. Trimming stripped 11 bases from V and 3 bases from J, with 14 bases between. The chain's CDR3 is CAARRRTNQPQHF. The CDR3 nucleotides are TGTGCCGCGCGGAGACGGACCAATCAGCCCCAGCATTTT.

This clonotype was counted at least ten times. The rearrangement links TRBV6-1 to TRBJ2-4; D not resolved. The germline V gene has CDR1 MNHNS and CDR2 SASEGT. The V gene lost 4 bases and the J gene lost 4 bases, with 11 bases spanning the gap. This CDR3 region has 14 residues. The DNA of the CDR3 is TGTGCCAGCAGTGCGGACGGGCGAAAAAACATTCAGTACTTC. This sequence encodes CASSADGRKNIQYF.

A few counts support this clonotype. The J gene is TRBJ2-1, the V gene TRBV15, with 8 positions matching TRBD1. The CDR3 contains 16 residues. Germline values: CDR1 LNHNV, CDR2 YYDKDF (reference sequence). J was trimmed by 4 bases and V by 1 base; bases with no gene match: 6. The CDR3 sequence: CATSRVRGLIYNEQFF. The CDR3 DNA is TGTGCCACCAGCAGAGTCAGGGGGCTTATATACAATGAGCAGTTCTTC.

The chain couples TRBV11-2 to TRBJ2-4; D might be TRBD1 (6 bases). Trimming removed 4 bases from V and 4 bases from J, with 8 bases in between. The germline V gene has CDR1 SGHAT and CDR2 FQNNGV. CDR3 size: 13 residues. CDR3 loop: CASSSGTKNIQYF. CDR3 DNA: TGTGCCAGCAGCTCCGGGACAAAAAACATTCAGTACTTC. Full variable domain (remainder filled in from reference TRBV11-2 and TRBJ2-4): EAGVAQSPRYKIIEKRQSVAFWCNPISGHATLYWYQQILGQGPKLLIQFQNNGVVDDSQLPKDRFSAERLKGVDSTLKIQPAKLEDSAVYLCASSSGTKNIQYFGAGTRLSVL.

This clonotype has just a few counts. This chain joins TRBV20-1 and TRBJ2-4, with D perhaps TRBD2 (5 bases). The CDR3 is 13 residues long. V shed 5 bases and J shed 3 bases, with 11 bases lying between them. Per germline, CDR1 DFQATT and CDR2 SNEGSKA (reference sequence). Here the CDR3 reads CSARSRVKNIQYF. The CDR3 DNA is TGCAGTGCTCGTTCGCGGGTCAAAAACATTCAGTACTTC.

This clonotype appeared many times. The genes are TRBV30 and TRBJ2-2; tentatively, D is TRBD2 (5 bases). Looked up from germline, CDR1 is GTSNPN and CDR2 is SVGIG (reference sequence). Between the trimmed V and J ends, which lost 1 base and 7 bases, there was a span of 16 bases. The CDR3 loop spans 15 amino acids. The CDR3 reads CAWSAPPGIGGELFF. The CDR3 nucleotides are TGTGCCTGGAGTGCCCCTCCCGGGATAGGCGGGGAGCTGTTTTTT.

This chain uses TRBV10-3 with TRBJ2-2, with unresolved D. CDR1 ENHRY and CDR2 SYGVKD come from the germline V gene. The germline V and J ends were trimmed by 10 bases and 5 bases, with 11 bases remaining between them. This CDR3 contains 12 residues. The CDR3 is CATGEWTGELFF. CDR3 bases: TGTGCCACCGGAGAGTGGACCGGGGAGCTGTTTTTT.

The chain combines TRBV12-3 or TRBV12-4 with TRBJ2-1; 8 positions match TRBD2. J gave up 15 bases and V 3 bases, and 10 bases lay outside the gene matches. This CDR3 comprises 13 residues. CDR3: CASSFGRTSSAFF. The CDR3 coding sequence is TGTGCCAGCAGTTTTGGTAGGACTAGCTCTGCGTTCTTC.

This clonotype was observed many times. The chain joins TRBV29-1 to TRBJ2-1, with TRBD1 as a possible D gene (6 bases). This CDR3 is built from 16 residues. Germline CDR1 reads SQVTM; CDR2 reads ANQGSEA. The V end was cut by 2 bases, the J end by 3 bases, with 17 bases between. The CDR3 DNA follows: TGCAGCGTTGAAATCTGGCGACAGGAGCTCTACAATGAGCAGTTCTTC. Translated, it gives CSVEIWRQELYNEQFF.

This sequence joins TRBV25-1 and TRBJ1-1; 8 positions agree with TRBD1. Germline loops: CDR1 MGHDK, CDR2 SYGVNS. The CDR3 totals 19 residues. V gave up 4 bases and J gave up 0 bases; unmatched junction bases: 16. In DNA form, the CDR3 reads TGTGCCAGCAGTGGCCCTCCCGGACAGGGACTCATTATGAACACTGAAGCTTTCTTT. Residues: CASSGPPGQGLIMNTEAFF.

The J gene is TRBJ1-6, the V gene TRBV12-3 or TRBV12-4, with a tentative D call TRBD1 (5 bases). Trimming cost V 4 bases and J 5 bases, with 18 bases left between them. This CDR3 is 17 amino acids long. CDR3 sequence: CASSSQTVGVDNSPLHF. In DNA form, the CDR3 reads TGTGCCAGCAGTTCTCAGACAGTCGGGGTCGATAATTCACCCCTCCACTTT.

The genes are TRBV10-2 and TRBJ1-1, with 8 positions matching TRBD1. V shed 4 bases and J 5 bases; nucleotides not matched to a gene: 6. Looked up from germline, CDR1 is WSHSY and CDR2 is SAAADI. CDR3 length: 14 amino acids. The CDR3 DNA sequence: TGCGCCAGCAGTGCGACAGGGGAGAGGACTGAAGCTTTCTTT. It encodes CASSATGERTEAFF.

This chain joins TRBV12-3 or TRBV12-4 and TRBJ1-6; 9 bases match TRBD1. With 6 bases clipped from V and 9 bases from J, the junction kept 9 bases outside the gene matches. This CDR3 has 15 amino acids. CDR3 nucleotides: TGTGCCAGCAGCCGAACAGGGGGCGTAAGTTCACCCCTCCACTTT. Protein product: CASSRTGGVSSPLHF.

V gene TRBV12-3 or TRBV12-4 combines with J gene TRBJ2-5, with D perhaps matching TRBD2 (7 bases). The germline V and J ends were trimmed by 6 bases and 6 bases, with 17 bases remaining between them. CDR3 size: 14 residues. The CDR3 spells CASSPSGGTKTQYF. The CDR3 nucleotides read TGTGCCAGCAGCCCCTCCGGGGGGACAAAGACCCAGTACTTC.

This clonotype was seen ten or more times. V is TRBV20-1 and J is TRBJ2-3; D is unresolved. V dropped 1 base and J dropped 2 bases, with 7 bases sitting between them. The germline V gene has CDR1 DFQATT and CDR2 SNEGSKA (reference sequence). The CDR3 contains 13 residues. CDR3 residues: CSARGPLTDTQYF. For the CDR3, the DNA is TGCAGTGCTAGAGGTCCCCTCACAGATACGCAGTATTTT.

V gene TRBV4-2 combines with J gene TRBJ2-7, with TRBD2 as a possible D gene (5 bases). Germline lookup yields CDR1 LGHNA and CDR2 YNFKEQ. The CDR3 has 18 residues. V lost 9 bases, J lost 0 bases, and 27 bases lay in between. For the CDR3, the DNA is TGTGCCAGGGGCCCCGGGATCGGCGGCTACCCGAGCTCCTACGAGCAGTACTTC. Amino acid sequence: CARGPGIGGYPSSYEQYF.

V is TRBV20-1 and J is TRBJ2-7; TRBD1 might be the D (5 bases). V was trimmed by 2 bases and J by 8 bases, leaving 13 bases between them. Germline V gives CDR1 DFQATT, CDR2 SNEGSKA (reference sequence). The CDR3 runs to 12 residues. The DNA for the CDR3 is TGCAGTGCTAGACCTCCAGGGATGCAGCAGTACGTC. This translates into CSARPPGMQQYV.